The rows below give T cell receptor beta chains drawn from one sample of a study of molecular identifiers for immune sequencing clone quantification. MiXCR, run by TCRdb on the PCR reads, gives a single entry per CDR3 protein. This table has around 320,000 distinct CDR3 sequences, 24% appearing once. The sample consisted of naive CD8+ T cells from blood, with Jurkat cell RNA spiked in. These receptors were collected from a human donor in good health. Some libraries in this study had Jurkat cell RNA spiked in. The CDR3 runs from the conserved cysteine through the conserved F or W. D genes are given only for firm matches. Some rows mark clone size as missing; the rest say once, few, many or name a class of expanded clone.

clone size	V gene	D gene	J gene	CDR3 DNA	CDR3 protein
few	TRBV4-1	.	TRBJ1-3	TGCGCCAGCAGCCAAGATCGGGTGTACGGAAACACCATATATTTT	CASSQDRVYGNTIYF
few	TRBV12-3/TRBV12-4	TRBD2	TRBJ2-5	TGTGCCAGCACCCGGGACTACTCCCGGGAGACCCAGTACTTC	CASTRDYSRETQYF
.	TRBV10-2	.	TRBJ1-1	TGCGCCAGCGCCGTACGGGAATACACTGAAGCTTTCTTT	CASAVREYTEAFF
many	TRBV7-9	.	TRBJ2-3	TGTGCCAGCGGTGGTACAGATACGCAGTATTTT	CASGGTDTQYF
many	TRBV7-6	.	TRBJ2-3	TGTGCCAGCAGCTCCCATCGGGCTAGCGAGACAGATACGCAGTATTTT	CASSSHRASETDTQYF
many	TRBV4-1	TRBD2	TRBJ2-7	TGCGCCAGCAGCCAAAGCAAGGGAGGGCTAAGCTCCTACGAGCAGTACTTC	CASSQSKGGLSSYEQYF
.	TRBV12-3/TRBV12-4	TRBD1	TRBJ1-3	TGTGCCAGCAGGCCGGGACAGGGGTTCTCTGGAAACACCATATATTTT	CASRPGQGFSGNTIYF
.	TRBV20-1	TRBD2	TRBJ2-3	TGCAGTGCTAGAGGTCTGGTCGGGGGGGAGTCCACAGATACGCAGTATTTT	CSARGLVGGESTDTQYF
many	TRBV9	TRBD2	TRBJ2-5	TGTGCCAGCAGCGCAGAGACTAGCGGAGCGCAAGAGACCCAGTACTTC	CASSAETSGAQETQYF
many	TRBV28	.	TRBJ1-2	TGTGCCAGCAGTCCGTCTCCGAATAGAGGCTACACCTTC	CASSPSPNRGYTF
many	TRBV11-2	TRBD2	TRBJ2-3	TGTGCCAGCAGCTTCGCCGGGGGGGCAGATACGCAGTATTTT	CASSFAGGADTQYF
.	TRBV28	.	TRBJ2-3	TGTGCCAGCAGTTTATCTAGCGATTTAACAGATACGCAGTATTTT	CASSLSSDLTDTQYF
many	TRBV5-1	TRBD2	TRBJ2-4	TGCGCCAGCAGCTTGGAATCGGGACTAGTACCCCAAAACATTCAGTACTTC	CASSLESGLVPQNIQYF
.	TRBV29-1	.	TRBJ2-7	TGCAGCGTTTCATGGCAGTCCTACGAGCAGTACTTC	CSVSWQSYEQYF
many	TRBV13	TRBD2	TRBJ2-3	TGTGCCAGCAGCTGGGGAGCTAGCGGGGGCTTGACAGATACGCAGTATTTT	CASSWGASGGLTDTQYF
.	TRBV19	.	TRBJ2-3	TGTGCCAGTAGCTGGACACCTCACCAAGCGGATACGCAGTATTTT	CASSWTPHQADTQYF
many	TRBV7-6	.	TRBJ1-1	TGTGCCAGCAGCCCCACCTTAGAGTATGAAGCTTTCTTT	CASSPTLEYEAFF
many	TRBV20-1	.	TRBJ1-1	TGCAGTGCTAGAGTGACCGTCACTGAAGCTTTCTTT	CSARVTVTEAFF
few	TRBV30	TRBD2	TRBJ2-1	TGTGCCTGGAGTGGACTAGCGGCTCGTTACAATGAGCAGTTCTTC	CAWSGLAARYNEQFF
few	TRBV14	.	TRBJ2-5	TGTGCCAGCTCTTTCCAAGGGTGGACCCAGTACTTC	CASSFQGWTQYF
.	TRBV20-1	TRBD1	TRBJ2-7	TGCAGTGCTAGAGGAGAACAGGGGTATGCCCTGCTCGAGCAGTACTTC	CSARGEQGYALLEQYF
few	TRBV6-5	.	TRBJ2-7	TGTGCCAGCAGCCCCGAGGGATATATCCGGACAGCTAACGAGCAGTACTTC	CASSPEGYIRTANEQYF
.	TRBV5-6	.	TRBJ1-1	TGTGCCAGCAGCTCGGGGACGGACATGAACACTGAAGCTTTCTTT	CASSSGTDMNTEAFF
many	TRBV7-9	.	TRBJ2-2	TGTGCCAGCTCCCTGTTAGGCGGGGAGCTGTTTTTT	CASSLLGGELFF
.	TRBV7-9	.	TRBJ2-7	TGTGCCAGCAGCTTCACCGACACCGGGGACGAGCAGTACTTC	CASSFTDTGDEQYF
many	TRBV7-9	.	TRBJ2-7	TGTGCCAGCAGCCAACTCCGCTTGAGCTCCTACGAGCAGTACTTC	CASSQLRLSSYEQYF
.	TRBV7-9	.	TRBJ1-1	TGTGCCAGCAGCTTAGTTCAGGGGAATTTAGGAGCTTTCTTT	CASSLVQGNLGAFF
.	TRBV12-3/TRBV12-4	TRBD1	TRBJ2-7	TGTGCCAGCAGTACCTCCGACAGGGACGGCTACGAGCAGTACTTC	CASSTSDRDGYEQYF
few	TRBV3-1	.	TRBJ2-7	TGTGCCAGCAGCCAAGATGGCTTGCGGGGATCCTACGAGCAGTACTTC	CASSQDGLRGSYEQYF
few	TRBV13	.	TRBJ2-3	TGTGCCAGCAGCTTAGGCTTAGGGGGAAAAAGCACAGATACGCAGTATTTT	CASSLGLGGKSTDTQYF
few	TRBV7-2	.	TRBJ2-2	TGTGCCAGCAGCTTAGTGGTCTCGGACACGTCTACCGGGGAGCTGTTTTTT	CASSLVVSDTSTGELFF
.	TRBV12-3/TRBV12-4	.	TRBJ1-2	TGTGCCAGCAGTTCAGGGGTCTCGGCGGGCTACACCTTC	CASSSGVSAGYTF
few	TRBV19	.	TRBJ1-1	TGTGCCAGTAGTCCGACGACAGTAGAAGCTTTCTTT	CASSPTTVEAFF
.	TRBV7-6	TRBD1	TRBJ2-5	TGTGCCAGCAGCCCAGGGGGCGTTTTGGGAGAGACCCAGTACTTC	CASSPGGVLGETQYF
.	TRBV19	TRBD2	TRBJ2-3	TGTGCCAGTAGTATAGATCCCCTAGCGGGAGGCCCTTTAGGTTCAGATACGCAGTATTTT	CASSIDPLAGGPLGSDTQYF
.	TRBV7-9	.	TRBJ1-1	TGTGCCAGCAGCGACCAGACAGCTGTTAACACTGAAGCTTTCTTT	CASSDQTAVNTEAFF
few	TRBV6-2/TRBV6-3	.	TRBJ1-5	TGTGCCAGCAGTTACTCGGCTACAGGGTGGGACAATCAGCCCCAGCATTTT	CASSYSATGWDNQPQHF
few	TRBV19	TRBD2	TRBJ2-2	TGTGCCAGTACTCCTAGCGGGGGCCGCACCGGGGAGCTGTTTTTT	CASTPSGGRTGELFF
few	TRBV27	.	TRBJ1-1	TGTGCCAGCAGGAACGGAGGACGGGTGGAAGCTTTCTTT	CASRNGGRVEAFF
many	TRBV6-1	.	TRBJ2-3	TGTGCCAGCAGTTACGACAGGTTCACAGATACGCAGTATTTT	CASSYDRFTDTQYF
many	TRBV4-3	TRBD2	TRBJ2-1	TGCGCCAGCAGCCAAGATCTTGCGGGGGGTCAGGGTGAGCAGTTCTTC	CASSQDLAGGQGEQFF
many	TRBV12-3/TRBV12-4	.	TRBJ1-2	TGTGCCAGCAGCTTACGGGAATGGACAGATACTAACTATGGCTACACCTTC	CASSLREWTDTNYGYTF
.	TRBV5-6	.	TRBJ2-4	TGTGCCAGCAGCTTGAGGGGGACCAGCGGGCCCAAAAACATTCAGTACTTC	CASSLRGTSGPKNIQYF
many	TRBV12-3/TRBV12-4	TRBD1	TRBJ2-5	TGTGCCAGCAGCCTTTCCGAGACAGGGGGCCGGGAGACCCAGTACTTC	CASSLSETGGRETQYF
.	TRBV12-3/TRBV12-4	TRBD2	TRBJ2-3	TGTGCCAGCAGTTTAGGATCCCAGCGGGGGGGAAATAAAGATACGCAGTATTTT	CASSLGSQRGGNKDTQYF
.	TRBV5-6	.	TRBJ1-5	TGTGCCCGCAGCAAGACAGCTTTCGGGCAGCCCCAACATTTT	CARSKTAFGQPQHF
.	TRBV30	.	TRBJ2-7	TGTGCCTGCCGCCCCGAGGGGGGCTTCTTCTACGAGCAGTACTTC	CACRPEGGFFYEQYF
many	TRBV19	.	TRBJ1-5	TGTGCCAGTAGCCGGGACGGAAATCAGCCCCAGCATTTT	CASSRDGNQPQHF